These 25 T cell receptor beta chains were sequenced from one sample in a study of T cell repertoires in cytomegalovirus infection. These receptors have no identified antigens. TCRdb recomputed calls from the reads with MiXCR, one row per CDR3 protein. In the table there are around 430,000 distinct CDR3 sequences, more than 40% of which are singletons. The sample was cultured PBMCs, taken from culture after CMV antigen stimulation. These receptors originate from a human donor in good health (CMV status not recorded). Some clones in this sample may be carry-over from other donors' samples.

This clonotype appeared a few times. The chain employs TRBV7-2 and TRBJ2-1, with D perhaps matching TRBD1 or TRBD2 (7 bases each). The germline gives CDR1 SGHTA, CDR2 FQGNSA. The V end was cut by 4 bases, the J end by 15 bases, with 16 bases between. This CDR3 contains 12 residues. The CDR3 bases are TGTGCCAGCAGCTCCCCGGGACAGCGGGGGTTCTTC. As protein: CASSSPGQRGFF.

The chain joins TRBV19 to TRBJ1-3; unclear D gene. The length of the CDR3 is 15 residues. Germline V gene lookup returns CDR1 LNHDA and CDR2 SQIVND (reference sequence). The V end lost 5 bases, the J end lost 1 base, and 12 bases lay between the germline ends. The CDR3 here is CASSSVRGSGNTIYF. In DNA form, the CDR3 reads TGTGCCAGTAGTTCCGTGCGGGGATCTGGAAACACCATATATTTT.

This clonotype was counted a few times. The CDR3 spells CASSLVVAGAPYEQYF. The CDR3 coding sequence is TGTGCCAGCAGCTTAGTAGTGGCAGGGGCCCCCTACGAGCAGTACTTC. This sequence joins TRBV7-2 and TRBJ2-7, with TRBD1 as a possible D gene (6 bases). The germline CDR1 and CDR2 sequences are SGHTA and FQGNSA. The V end was cut by 1 base, the J end by 2 bases, with 15 bases between. The CDR3 extends over 16 amino acids. The variable domain in full, completed from reference TRBV7-2 and TRBJ2-7, reads GAGVSQSPSNKVTEKGKDVELRCDPISGHTALYWYRQSLGQGLEFLIYFQGNSAPDKSGLPSDRFSAERTGGSVSTLTIQRTQQEDSAVYLCASSLVVAGAPYEQYFGPGTRLTVT.

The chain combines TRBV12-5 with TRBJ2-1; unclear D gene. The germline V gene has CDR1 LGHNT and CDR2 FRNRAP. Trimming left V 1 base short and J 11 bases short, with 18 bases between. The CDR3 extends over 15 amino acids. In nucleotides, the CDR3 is TGTGCTAGTGGTTTGGCACCTTCTACCCCCCAGCAGCAGTTCTTC. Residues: CASGLAPSTPQQQFF.

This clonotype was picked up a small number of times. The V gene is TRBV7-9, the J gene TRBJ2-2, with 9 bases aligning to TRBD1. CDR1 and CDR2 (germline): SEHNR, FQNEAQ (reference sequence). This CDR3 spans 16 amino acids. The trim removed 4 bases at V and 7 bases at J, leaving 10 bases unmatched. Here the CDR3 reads CASSYPGTGRSGELFF. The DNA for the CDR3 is TGTGCCAGCAGCTACCCCGGGACAGGGCGGAGCGGGGAGCTGTTTTTT.

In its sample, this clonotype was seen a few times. In DNA form, the CDR3 reads TGTGCCAGCAGCCGGGACCGGTATAACTATGGCTACACCTTC. Encoded protein: CASSRDRYNYGYTF. The V call is TRBV7-2, the J call TRBJ1-2; a possible D gene is TRBD1 (5 bases). Germline CDR1 and CDR2: SGHTA and FQGNSA. CDR3 length: 14 amino acids. Trimming stripped 5 bases from V and 1 base from J, with 11 bases between.

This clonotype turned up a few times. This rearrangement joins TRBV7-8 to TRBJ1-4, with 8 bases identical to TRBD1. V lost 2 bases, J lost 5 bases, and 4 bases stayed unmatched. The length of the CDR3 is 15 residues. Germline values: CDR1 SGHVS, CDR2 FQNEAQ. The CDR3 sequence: CASSLRRTGNEKLFF. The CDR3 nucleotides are TGTGCCAGCAGCTTAAGGCGGACAGGGAATGAAAAACTGTTTTTT.

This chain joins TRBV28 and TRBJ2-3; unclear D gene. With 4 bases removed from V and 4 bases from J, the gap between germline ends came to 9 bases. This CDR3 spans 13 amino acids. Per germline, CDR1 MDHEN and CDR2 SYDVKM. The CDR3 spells CASSSPDADTQYF. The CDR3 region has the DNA TGTGCCAGCAGTTCCCCCGACGCAGATACGCAGTATTTT. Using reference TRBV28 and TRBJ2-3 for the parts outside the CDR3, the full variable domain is DVKVTQSSRYLVKRTGEKVFLECVQDMDHENMFWYRQDPGLGLRLIYFSYDVKMKEKGDIPEGYSVSREKKERFSLILESASTNQTSMYLCASSSPDADTQYFGPGTRLTVL.

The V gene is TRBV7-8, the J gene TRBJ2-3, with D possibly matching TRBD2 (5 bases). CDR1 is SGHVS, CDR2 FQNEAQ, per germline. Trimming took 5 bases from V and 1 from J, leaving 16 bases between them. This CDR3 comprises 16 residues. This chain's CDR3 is CASSLYAGGRTDTQYF. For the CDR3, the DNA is TGTGCCAGCAGCCTCTATGCGGGCGGTCGCACAGATACGCAGTATTTT.

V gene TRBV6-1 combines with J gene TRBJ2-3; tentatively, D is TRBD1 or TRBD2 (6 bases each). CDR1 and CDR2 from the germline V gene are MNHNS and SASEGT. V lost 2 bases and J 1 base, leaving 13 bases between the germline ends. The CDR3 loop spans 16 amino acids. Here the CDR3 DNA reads TGTGCCAGCAGTGAATACCACAGGGAGGGCACAGATACGCAGTATTTT. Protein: CASSEYHREGTDTQYF.

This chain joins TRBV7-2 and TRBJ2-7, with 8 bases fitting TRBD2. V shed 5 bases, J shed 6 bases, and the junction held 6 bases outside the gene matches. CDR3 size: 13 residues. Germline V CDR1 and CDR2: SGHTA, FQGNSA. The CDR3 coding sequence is TGTGCCAGCAGCCCCCCCGGGAGGGTCGAGCAGTACTTC. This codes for CASSPPGRVEQYF.

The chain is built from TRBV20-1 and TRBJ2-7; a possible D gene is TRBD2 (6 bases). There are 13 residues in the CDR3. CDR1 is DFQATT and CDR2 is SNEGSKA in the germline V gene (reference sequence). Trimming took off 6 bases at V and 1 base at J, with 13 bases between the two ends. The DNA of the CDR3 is TGCAGTGCCCTTCTCCGGGAGTCCTACGAGCAGTACTTC. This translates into CSALLRESYEQYF.

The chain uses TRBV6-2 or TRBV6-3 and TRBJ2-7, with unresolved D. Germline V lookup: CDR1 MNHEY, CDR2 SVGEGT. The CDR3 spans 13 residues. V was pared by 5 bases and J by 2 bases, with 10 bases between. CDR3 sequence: CASSPTETYEQYF. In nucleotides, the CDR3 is TGTGCCAGCAGTCCTACAGAAACCTACGAGCAGTACTTC.

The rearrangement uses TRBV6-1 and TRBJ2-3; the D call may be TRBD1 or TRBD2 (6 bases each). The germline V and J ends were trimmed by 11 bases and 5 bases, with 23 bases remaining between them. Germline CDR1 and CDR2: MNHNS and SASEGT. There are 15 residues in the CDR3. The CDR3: CAAGRWGRVGDTQYF. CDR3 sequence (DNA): TGTGCCGCGGGGCGTTGGGGGCGTGTAGGAGATACGCAGTATTTT.

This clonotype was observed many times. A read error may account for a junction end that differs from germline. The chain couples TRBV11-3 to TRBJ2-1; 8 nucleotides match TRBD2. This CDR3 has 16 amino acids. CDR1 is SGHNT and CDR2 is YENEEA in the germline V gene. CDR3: CASSAGGSSGRYDRAF. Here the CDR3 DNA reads TGTGCCAGCAGCGCCGGTGGATCGAGCGGGAGATATGATCGTGCCTTC.

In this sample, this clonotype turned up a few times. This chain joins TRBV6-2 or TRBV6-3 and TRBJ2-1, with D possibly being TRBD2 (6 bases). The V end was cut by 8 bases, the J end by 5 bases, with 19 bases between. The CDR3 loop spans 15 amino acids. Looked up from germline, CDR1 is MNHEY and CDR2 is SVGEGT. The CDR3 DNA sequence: TGTGCCAGCCGCCCGGGTAGCGGAATAAACAATGAGCAGTTCTTC. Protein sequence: CASRPGSGINNEQFF.

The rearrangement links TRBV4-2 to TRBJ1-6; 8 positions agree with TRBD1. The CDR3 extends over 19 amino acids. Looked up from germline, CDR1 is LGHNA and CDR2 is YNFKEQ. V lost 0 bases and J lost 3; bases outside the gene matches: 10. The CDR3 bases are TGTGCCAGCAGCCAAGAAAGGACAGGGTTAGATCTCTATAATTCACCCCTCCACTTT. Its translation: CASSQERTGLDLYNSPLHF.

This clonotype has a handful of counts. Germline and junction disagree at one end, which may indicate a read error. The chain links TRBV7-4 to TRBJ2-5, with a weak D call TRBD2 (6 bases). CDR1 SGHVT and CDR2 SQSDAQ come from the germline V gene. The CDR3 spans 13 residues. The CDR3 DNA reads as TGTGCCAGCAGCCCCCTCGGGAGAGAGGCCCAGTACTTC. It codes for CASSPLGREAQYF. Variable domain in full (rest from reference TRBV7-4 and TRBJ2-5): GAGVSQSPRYKVAKRGRDVALRCDSISGHVTLYWYRQTLGQGSEVLTYSQSDAQRDKSGRPSGRFSAERPERSVSTLKIQRTEQGDSAVYLCASSPLGREAQYFGPGTRLLVL.

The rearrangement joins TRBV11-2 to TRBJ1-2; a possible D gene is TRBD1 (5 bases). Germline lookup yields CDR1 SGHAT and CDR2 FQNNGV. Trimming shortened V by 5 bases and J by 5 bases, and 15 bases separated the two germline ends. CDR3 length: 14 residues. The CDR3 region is CASSPAWGAYGYTF. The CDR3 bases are TGTGCCAGCAGCCCGGCCTGGGGCGCGTATGGCTACACCTTC.

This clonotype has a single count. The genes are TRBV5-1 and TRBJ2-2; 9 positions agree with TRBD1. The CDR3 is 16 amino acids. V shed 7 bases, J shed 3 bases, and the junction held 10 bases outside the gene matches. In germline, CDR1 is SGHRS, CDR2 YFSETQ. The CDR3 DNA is TGCGCCAGCCTGAAACAGGGGGCGAGGGACACCGGGGAGCTGTTTTTT. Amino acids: CASLKQGARDTGELFF.

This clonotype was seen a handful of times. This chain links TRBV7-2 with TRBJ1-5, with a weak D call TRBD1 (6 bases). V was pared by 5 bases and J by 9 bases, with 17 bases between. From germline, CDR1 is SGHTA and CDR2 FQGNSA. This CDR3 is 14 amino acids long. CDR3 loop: CASSLGGQLWPQHF. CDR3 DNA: TGTGCCAGCAGCCTAGGGGGGCAATTGTGGCCCCAGCATTTT.

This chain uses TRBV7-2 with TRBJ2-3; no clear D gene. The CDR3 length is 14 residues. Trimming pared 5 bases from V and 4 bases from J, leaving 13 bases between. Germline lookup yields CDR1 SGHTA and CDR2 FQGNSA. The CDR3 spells CASSLRSGSDTQYF. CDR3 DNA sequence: TGTGCCAGCAGCCTTAGGTCGGGTTCAGATACGCAGTATTTT. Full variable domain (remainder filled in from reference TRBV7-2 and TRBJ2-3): GAGVSQSPSNKVTEKGKDVELRCDPISGHTALYWYRQSLGQGLEFLIYFQGNSAPDKSGLPSDRFSAERTGGSVSTLTIQRTQQEDSAVYLCASSLRSGSDTQYFGPGTRLTVL.

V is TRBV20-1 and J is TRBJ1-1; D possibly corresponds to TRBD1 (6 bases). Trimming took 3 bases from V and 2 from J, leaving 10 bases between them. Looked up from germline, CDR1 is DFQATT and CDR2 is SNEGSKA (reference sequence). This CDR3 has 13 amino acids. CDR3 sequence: CSARGGLNTEAFF. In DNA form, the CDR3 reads TGCAGTGCTAGGGGGGGCCTCAACACTGAAGCTTTCTTT.

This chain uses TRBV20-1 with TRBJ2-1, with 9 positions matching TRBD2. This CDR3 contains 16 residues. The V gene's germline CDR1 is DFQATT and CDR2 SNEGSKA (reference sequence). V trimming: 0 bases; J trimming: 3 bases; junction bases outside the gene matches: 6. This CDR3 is CSARDRAGGLYNEQFF. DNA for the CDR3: TGCAGTGCTAGAGATAGGGCGGGGGGGCTCTACAATGAGCAGTTCTTC.

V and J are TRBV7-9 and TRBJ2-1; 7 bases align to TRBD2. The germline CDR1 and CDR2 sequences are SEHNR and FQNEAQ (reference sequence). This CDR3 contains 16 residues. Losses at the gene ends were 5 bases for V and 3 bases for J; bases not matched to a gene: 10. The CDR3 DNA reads TGTGCCAGCAGCGAAAGCGGGGCAGGGTTCTACAATGAGCAGTTCTTC. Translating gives CASSESGAGFYNEQFF.